The 20 T cell receptor beta chains below were found in one sample sequenced in a study of blood T cell repertoires in COVID-19. This table comes from immunoSEQ multiplex PCR, and its TCRdb copy is limited to in-frame clones, with some not included. Among about 340,000 clones listed, 65% to 85% were seen once. Material for sequencing was peripheral blood. Every receptor here comes from a man aged 30 to 45 with active or convalescent COVID-19.

This sequence joins TRBV4-2 and TRBJ2-1; TRBD2 matches at 10 bases. Germline assignment: CDR1 LGHNA and CDR2 YNFKEQ. The CDR3 consists of 16 residues. The junction had 10 bases not matched to a gene; V was cut back by 4 bases and J by 7 bases. The CDR3 loop is CASSLAAGGSPNEQFF. The CDR3 coding sequence is TGTGCCAGCAGCCTAGCAGCGGGAGGGTCCCCTAATGAGCAGTTCTTC.

The chain joins TRBV11-1 to TRBJ2-5; D is ambiguous. Germline CDR1 reads SGHAT; CDR2 reads FQDESV (reference sequence). This CDR3 is built from 12 residues. V lost 1 base, J lost 5 bases, and 5 bases lay in between. The chain's CDR3 is CASSLVAETQYF. The CDR3 nucleotides are TGTGCCAGCAGCTTAGTGGCCGAGACCCAGTACTTC.

This sequence joins TRBV7-9 and TRBJ1-2; the D is unclear. The germline V gene has CDR1 SEHNR and CDR2 FQNEAQ (reference sequence). The CDR3 consists of 13 residues. The germline V and J ends were trimmed by 0 bases and 7 bases, with 9 bases remaining between them. CDR3 sequence reads: CASSLAGRAGYTF. The CDR3 DNA sequence: TGTGCCAGCAGCTTAGCAGGGAGGGCTGGCTACACCTTC.

This clone was picked up a small number of times. The genes are TRBV5-4 and TRBJ1-5; D may be TRBD1 (5 bases). This CDR3 comprises 12 residues. V was clipped by 3 bases and J by 9 bases, with 10 bases between them. CDR1 SGHNT and CDR2 YYREEE come from the germline V gene (reference sequence). CDR3 DNA sequence: TGTGCCAGCAGCTCCTCCACAGGGCCCCAGCATTTT. It specifies CASSSSTGPQHF.

The J gene is TRBJ2-3, the V gene TRBV4-3, with D possibly being TRBD1 (5 bases). V was trimmed by 3 bases and J by 2 bases, leaving 15 bases between them. The CDR3 runs 16 residues. From germline, CDR1 is LGHNA and CDR2 YSLEER. CDR3 bases: TGCGCCAGCAGCCAGAACTTGGGGCAGGCCACAGATACGCAGTATTTT. Protein: CASSQNLGQATDTQYF.

The V gene is TRBV30, the J gene TRBJ2-5, with TRBD2 identical over 10 bases. The germline V gene has CDR1 GTSNPN and CDR2 SVGIG (reference sequence). V lost 0 bases, J lost 5 bases, and 9 bases stayed unmatched. The CDR3 length is 16 residues. In DNA, the CDR3 is TGTGCCTGGAGTGTACCGAGCGGGGGGGCCGGGGAGACCCAGTACTTC. Its protein product is CAWSVPSGGAGETQYF.

The chain joins TRBV19 to TRBJ1-2, with D maybe TRBD1 (6 bases). V was shortened by 6 bases and J by 13 bases, with 18 bases between the two germline ends. The CDR3 is 12 amino acids. Germline V lookup: CDR1 LNHDA, CDR2 SQIVND (reference sequence). CDR3 amino acids: CASSEITGSRTF. For the CDR3, the DNA is TGTGCCAGTAGCGAAATAACAGGGAGTCGCACCTTC.

V and J are TRBV15 and TRBJ1-3; D not resolved. V was pared by 5 bases and J by 4 bases, with 12 bases between. The germline gives CDR1 LNHNV, CDR2 YYDKDF (reference sequence). CDR3 length equals 14 residues. CDR3 sequence reads: CATSGFRGGNTIYF. CDR3 coding DNA: TGTGCCACCAGCGGTTTCCGGGGAGGAAACACCATATATTTT.

This clone showed up just once. This chain joins TRBV4-2 and TRBJ1-1; 8 bases agree with TRBD1. V lost 0 bases, J lost 5 bases, and 5 bases stayed unmatched. CDR1 LGHNA and CDR2 YNFKEQ come from the germline V gene. The length of the CDR3 is 15 residues. CDR3 sequence (DNA): TGTGCCAGCAGCCAAGACACAGGGGGGTCGACTGAAGCTTTCTTT. Translating it yields CASSQDTGGSTEAFF.

This chain uses TRBV9 with TRBJ2-7; 7 bases map to TRBD1. Germline-derived CDR1 and CDR2 are SGDLS and YYNGEE. J was trimmed by 7 bases and V by 0 bases; bases with no gene match: 7. CDR3 size: 14 residues. This CDR3 is CASSVGTGGWEQYF. The CDR3 region has the DNA TGTGCCAGCAGCGTAGGGACAGGAGGCTGGGAGCAGTACTTC.

The CDR3 is CAWDPTGNTEAFF. The CDR3 coding sequence is TGTGCCTGGGACCCCACCGGGAACACTGAAGCTTTCTTT. The rearrangement joins TRBV30 to TRBJ1-1; D is undetermined. V was trimmed by 5 bases and J by 1 base, leaving 11 bases between them. This CDR3 is built from 13 residues. The germline CDR1 and CDR2 sequences are GTSNPN and SVGIG (reference sequence). Supplemented by reference TRBV30 and TRBJ1-1, the full variable domain reads SQTIHQWPATLVQPVGSPLSLECTVEGTSNPNLYWYRQAAGRGLQLLFYSVGIGQISSEVPQNLSASRPQDRQFILSSKKLLLSDSGFYLCAWDPTGNTEAFFGQGTRLTVV.

This clone showed up many times. The CDR3 sequence is CASSSGTGGWGNQPQHF. CDR3 bases: TGTGCCAGCAGTTCCGGGACAGGGGGTTGGGGCAATCAGCCCCAGCATTTT. The rearrangement uses TRBV27 and TRBJ1-5; TRBD1 agrees at 11 bases. Germline V CDR1 and CDR2: MNHEY, SMNVEV (reference sequence). CDR3 size: 17 residues. V lost 4 bases and J lost 2; bases outside the gene matches: 7.

J is TRBJ1-6 and V is TRBV7-3; TRBD1 is a possible D gene (5 bases). Germline V gene sequence: CDR1 SGHTA, CDR2 FQGTGA. Trimming shortened V by 5 bases and J by 6 bases, and 14 bases separated the two germline ends. The CDR3 sequence is 15 residues long. CDR3 sequence: CASSPTGLPNSPLHF. The CDR3 bases are TGTGCCAGCAGCCCGACGGGACTGCCTAATTCACCCCTCCACTTT.

CDR3 in amino acids: CASSPHGGGLQETQYF. The CDR3 coding sequence is TGTGCCAGCAGCCCACACGGGGGGGGATTACAAGAGACCCAGTACTTC. The chain has TRBV7-2 and TRBJ2-5, with 8 nucleotides matching TRBD2. This CDR3 spans 16 amino acids. Per the germline V gene, CDR1 is SGHTA and CDR2 is FQGNSA. Unmatched junction bases numbered 10, after V lost 5 bases and J lost 2 bases.

The chain carries TRBV10-3 and TRBJ2-3; 14 nucleotides align to TRBD2. The trim removed 6 bases at V and 3 bases at J, leaving 5 bases unmatched. The CDR3 loop spans 16 amino acids. Germline CDR1 is ENHRY and CDR2 is SYGVKD. In DNA form, the CDR3 reads TGTGCCATCAGCAGACTAGCGGGGGGGCTGACAGATACGCAGTATTTT. It specifies CAISRLAGGLTDTQYF.

The V and J genes are TRBV10-3 and TRBJ1-1; D remains unclear. CDR1 and CDR2 (germline): ENHRY, SYGVKD. There are 13 residues in the CDR3. V was pared by 3 bases and J by 1 base, with 6 bases between. The CDR3 spells CAISDRENTEAFF. As DNA, the CDR3 is TGTGCCATCAGTGATCGGGAGAACACTGAAGCTTTCTTT.

This sequence joins TRBV7-2 and TRBJ1-3, with D possibly being TRBD1 (5 bases). This CDR3 region has 15 residues. Between the trimmed V and J ends, which lost 7 bases and 5 bases, there was a span of 18 bases. CDR1 is SGHTA, CDR2 FQGNSA, per germline. The CDR3 region has the DNA TGTGCCAGCACCTCTTACTGGGGCCCGAGAAACACCATATATTTT. This encodes CASTSYWGPRNTIYF.

The J gene is TRBJ1-1, the V gene TRBV5-1, with D perhaps matching TRBD1 (5 bases). Between the trimmed V and J ends, which lost 3 bases and 5 bases, there was a span of 17 bases. There are 15 residues in the CDR3. CDR1 and CDR2 (germline): SGHRS, YFSETQ. The chain's CDR3 is CASSWGVGRVTEAFF. CDR3 DNA: TGCGCCAGCAGCTGGGGGGTGGGGCGCGTGACTGAAGCTTTCTTT.

In DNA, the CDR3 is TGTGCCAGCTCACCTAGGACAGGAGGCTACGAGCAGTACTTC. Translating gives CASSPRTGGYEQYF. This chain uses TRBV18 with TRBJ2-7; TRBD1 aligns across 7 bases. The CDR3 has 14 residues. Germline assignment: CDR1 KGHSH and CDR2 LQKENI. The V and J ends lost 3 bases and 3 bases, in that order; junction bases with no gene match: 5.

The V call is TRBV30, the J call TRBJ1-3; D is unclear. CDR3 size: 13 residues. Germline V gene data show CDR1 as GTSNPN and CDR2 as SVGIG (reference sequence). Trimming stripped 1 base from V and 4 bases from J, with 8 bases between. In nucleotides, the CDR3 is TGTGCCTGGAGTGCCGTAGCCGGAAACACCATATATTTT. This gives the protein CAWSAVAGNTIYF. The whole variable domain, filled in from reference TRBV30 and TRBJ1-3, reads SQTIHQWPATLVQPVGSPLSLECTVEGTSNPNLYWYRQAAGRGLQLLFYSVGIGQISSEVPQNLSASRPQDRQFILSSKKLLLSDSGFYLCAWSAVAGNTIYFGEGSWLTVV.